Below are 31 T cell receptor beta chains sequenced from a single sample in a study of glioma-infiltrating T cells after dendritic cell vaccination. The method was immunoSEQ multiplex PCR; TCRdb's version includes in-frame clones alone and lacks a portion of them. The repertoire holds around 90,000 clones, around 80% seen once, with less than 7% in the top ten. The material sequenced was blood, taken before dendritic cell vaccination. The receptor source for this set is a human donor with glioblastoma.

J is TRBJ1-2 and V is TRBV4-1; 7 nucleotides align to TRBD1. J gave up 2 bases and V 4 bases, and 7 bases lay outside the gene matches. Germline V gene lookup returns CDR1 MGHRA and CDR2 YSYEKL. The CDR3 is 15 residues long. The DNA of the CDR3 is TGCGCCAGCAGCCGACCGGCGACAGGGAACTATGGCTACACCTTC. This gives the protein CASSRPATGNYGYTF.

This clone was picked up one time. CDR3 sequence: CASSLPTGFADTQYF. In nucleotides, the CDR3 is TGTGCCAGCAGTTTACCCACAGGGTTCGCAGATACGCAGTATTTT. This chain joins TRBV28 and TRBJ2-3, with D possibly matching TRBD1 (6 bases). CDR3 length equals 15 residues. Looked up from germline, CDR1 is MDHEN and CDR2 is SYDVKM. Trimming took off 2 bases at V and 4 bases at J, with 13 bases between the two ends. Supplemented by reference TRBV28 and TRBJ2-3, the full variable domain reads DVKVTQSSRYLVKRTGEKVFLECVQDMDHENMFWYRQDPGLGLRLIYFSYDVKMKEKGDIPEGYSVSREKKERFSLILESASTNQTSMYLCASSLPTGFADTQYFGPGTRLTVL.

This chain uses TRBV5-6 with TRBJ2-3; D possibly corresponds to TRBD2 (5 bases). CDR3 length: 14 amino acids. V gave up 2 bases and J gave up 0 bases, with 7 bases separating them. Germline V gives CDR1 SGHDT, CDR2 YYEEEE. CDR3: CASSLAASTDTQYF. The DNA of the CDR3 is TGTGCCAGCAGCTTAGCGGCTAGCACAGATACGCAGTATTTT.

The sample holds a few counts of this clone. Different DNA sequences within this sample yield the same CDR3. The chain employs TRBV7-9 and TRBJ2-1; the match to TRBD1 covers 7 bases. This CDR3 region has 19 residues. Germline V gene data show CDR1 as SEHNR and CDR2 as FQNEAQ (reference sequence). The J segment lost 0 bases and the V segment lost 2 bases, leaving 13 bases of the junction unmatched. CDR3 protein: CASSLTPGQLPSSYNEQFF. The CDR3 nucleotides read TGTGCCAGCAGCTTAACTCCGGGACAGCTTCCTAGCTCCTACAATGAGCAGTTCTTC.

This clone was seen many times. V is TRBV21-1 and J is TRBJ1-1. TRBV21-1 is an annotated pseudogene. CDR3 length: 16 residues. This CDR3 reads CASSTGERKMNTEAFF. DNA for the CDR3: TGTGCCAGCAGCACCGGTGAGCGGAAGATGAACACTGAAGCTTTCTTT.

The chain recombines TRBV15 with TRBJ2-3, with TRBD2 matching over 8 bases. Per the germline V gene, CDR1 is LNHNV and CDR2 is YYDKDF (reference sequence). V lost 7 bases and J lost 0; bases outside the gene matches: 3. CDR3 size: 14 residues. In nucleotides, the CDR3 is TGTGCCACCATACGCGGGGGGAGCACAGATACGCAGTATTTT. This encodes CATIRGGSTDTQYF.

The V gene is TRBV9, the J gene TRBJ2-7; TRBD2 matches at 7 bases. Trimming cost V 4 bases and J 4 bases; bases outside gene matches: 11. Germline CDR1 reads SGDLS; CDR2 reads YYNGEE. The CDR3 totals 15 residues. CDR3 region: CASSLDGGGLYEQYF. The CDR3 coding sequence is TGTGCCAGCAGCCTCGACGGCGGGGGTTTATACGAGCAGTACTTC.

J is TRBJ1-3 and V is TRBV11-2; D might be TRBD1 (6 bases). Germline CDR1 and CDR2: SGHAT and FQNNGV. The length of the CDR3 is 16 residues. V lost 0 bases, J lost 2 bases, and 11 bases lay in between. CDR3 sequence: CASSLDLAGAGNTIYF. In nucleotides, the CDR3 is TGTGCCAGCAGCTTAGATCTCGCAGGGGCTGGAAACACCATATATTTT.

DNA for the CDR3: TGTGCCAGCAGCCCCCGGGGGGGCCTCGCGGAAGAGACCCAGTACTTC. Its protein product is CASSPRGGLAEETQYF. The chain employs TRBV9 and TRBJ2-5; 8 bases agree with TRBD2. Per the germline V gene, CDR1 is SGDLS and CDR2 is YYNGEE. This CDR3 has 16 residues. Trimming removed 4 bases from V and 3 bases from J; junction bases left unmatched: 11.

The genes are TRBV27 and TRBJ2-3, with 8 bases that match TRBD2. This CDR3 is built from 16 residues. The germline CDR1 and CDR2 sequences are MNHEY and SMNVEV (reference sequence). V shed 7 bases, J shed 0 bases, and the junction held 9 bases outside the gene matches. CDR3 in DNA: TGTGCCAGCAAGAGTCTAGCGGGTGCTAGCACAGATACGCAGTATTTT. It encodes CASKSLAGASTDTQYF.

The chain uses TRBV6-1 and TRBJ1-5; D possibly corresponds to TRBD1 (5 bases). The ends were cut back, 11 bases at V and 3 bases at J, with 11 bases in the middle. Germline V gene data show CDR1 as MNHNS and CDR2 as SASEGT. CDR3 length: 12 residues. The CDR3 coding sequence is TGTGCCGTCGACAGAGCCAATCAGCCCCAGCATTTT. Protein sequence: CAVDRANQPQHF.

DNA for the CDR3: TGCGCCAGCAGCTTGTCAGGTACCAACAATGAGCAGTTCTTC. Translation gives CASSLSGTNNEQFF. The genes are TRBV5-1 and TRBJ2-1; D uncertain. The CDR3 totals 14 residues. The germline gives CDR1 SGHRS, CDR2 YFSETQ. V gave up 1 base and J gave up 5 bases, with 10 bases separating them.

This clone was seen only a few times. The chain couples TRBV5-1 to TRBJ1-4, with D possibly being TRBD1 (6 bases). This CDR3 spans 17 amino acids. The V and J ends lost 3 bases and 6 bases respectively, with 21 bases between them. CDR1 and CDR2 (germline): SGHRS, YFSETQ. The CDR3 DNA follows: TGCGCCAGCAGCTACCTCGGACGGGCCAGGGGTTATGAAAAACTGTTTTTT. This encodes CASSYLGRARGYEKLFF.

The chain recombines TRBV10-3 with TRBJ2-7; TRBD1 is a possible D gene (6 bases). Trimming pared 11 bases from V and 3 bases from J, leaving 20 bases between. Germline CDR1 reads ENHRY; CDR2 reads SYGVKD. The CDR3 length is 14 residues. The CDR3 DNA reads TGTGCCGCCAGCCAGGGGCCGCCCTTCTACGAGCAGTACTTC. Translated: CAASQGPPFYEQYF.

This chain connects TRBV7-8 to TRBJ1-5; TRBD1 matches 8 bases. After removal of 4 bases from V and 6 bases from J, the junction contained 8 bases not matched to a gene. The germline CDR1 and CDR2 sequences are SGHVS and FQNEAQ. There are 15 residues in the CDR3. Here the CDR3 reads CASSSQGRGLQPQHF. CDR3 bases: TGTGCCAGCAGCTCCCAGGGCAGGGGGCTTCAGCCCCAGCATTTT. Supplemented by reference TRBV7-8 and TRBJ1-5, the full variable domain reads GAGVSQSPRYKVAKRGQDVALRCDPISGHVSLFWYQQALGQGPEFLTYFQNEAQLDKSGLPSDRFFAERPEGSVSTLKIQRTQQEDSAVYLCASSSQGRGLQPQHFGDGTRLSIL.

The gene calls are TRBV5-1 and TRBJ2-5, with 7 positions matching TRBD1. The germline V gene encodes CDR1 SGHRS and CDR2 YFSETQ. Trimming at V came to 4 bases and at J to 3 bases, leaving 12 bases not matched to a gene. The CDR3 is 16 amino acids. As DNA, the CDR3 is TGCGCCAGCAGCCCAGCCACTAGACAGGGCGAAGAGACCCAGTACTTC. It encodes CASSPATRQGEETQYF.

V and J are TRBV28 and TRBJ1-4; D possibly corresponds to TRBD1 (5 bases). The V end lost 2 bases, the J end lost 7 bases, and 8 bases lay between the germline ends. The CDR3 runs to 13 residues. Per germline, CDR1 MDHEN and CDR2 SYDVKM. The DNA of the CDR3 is TGTGCCAGCAGTTTACGCGGGGCTGAAAAACTGTTTTTT. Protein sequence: CASSLRGAEKLFF.

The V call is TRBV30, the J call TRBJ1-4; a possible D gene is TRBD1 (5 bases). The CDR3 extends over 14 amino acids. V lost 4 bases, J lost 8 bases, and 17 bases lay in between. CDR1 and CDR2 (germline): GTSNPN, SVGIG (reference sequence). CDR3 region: CAWTGTTPGEKLFF. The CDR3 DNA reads TGTGCCTGGACCGGGACTACGCCCGGAGAAAAACTGTTTTTT.

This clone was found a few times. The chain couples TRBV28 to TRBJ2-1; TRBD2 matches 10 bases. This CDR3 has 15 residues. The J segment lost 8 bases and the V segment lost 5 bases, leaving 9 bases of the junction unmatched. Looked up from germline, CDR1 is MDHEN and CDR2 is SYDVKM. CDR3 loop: CASSTPSGRNHEQFF. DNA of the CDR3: TGTGCCAGCAGTACCCCTAGCGGGAGAAACCATGAGCAGTTCTTC.

The CDR3 loop reads CASSFKTADQTSSYNEQFF. The CDR3 DNA sequence: TGTGCCAGCAGTTTCAAAACAGCGGACCAGACAAGCTCCTACAATGAGCAGTTCTTC. The J gene is TRBJ2-1, the V gene TRBV28, with D tentatively TRBD2 (5 bases). V lost 3 bases to trimming and J lost 0 bases, with 21 bases between them. The CDR3 loop spans 19 amino acids. CDR1 MDHEN and CDR2 SYDVKM come from the germline V gene.

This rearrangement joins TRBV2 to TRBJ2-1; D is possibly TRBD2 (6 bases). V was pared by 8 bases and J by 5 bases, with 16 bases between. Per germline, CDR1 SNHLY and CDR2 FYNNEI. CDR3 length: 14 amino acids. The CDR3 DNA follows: TGTGCCAGCCCAACGGGACTGGGGGACAATGAGCAGTTCTTC. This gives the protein CASPTGLGDNEQFF.

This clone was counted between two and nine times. The CDR3: CAISRGQGYSGNTIYF. The DNA for the CDR3 is TGTGCCATCAGCCGAGGCCAGGGTTACTCTGGAAACACCATATATTTT. The chain recombines TRBV10-3 with TRBJ1-3; the D gene is possibly TRBD1 (5 bases). CDR3 length equals 16 residues. V was pared by 6 bases and J by 0 bases, with 15 bases between. Germline assignment: CDR1 ENHRY and CDR2 SYGVKD.

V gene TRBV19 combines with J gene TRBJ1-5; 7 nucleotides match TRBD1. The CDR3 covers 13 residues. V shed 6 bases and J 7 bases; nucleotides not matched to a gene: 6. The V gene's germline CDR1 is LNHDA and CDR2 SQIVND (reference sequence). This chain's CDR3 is CASSLNRGQPQHF. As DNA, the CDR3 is TGTGCCAGTAGCCTAAACAGGGGACAGCCCCAGCATTTT. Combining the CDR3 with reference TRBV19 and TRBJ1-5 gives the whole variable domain DGGITQSPKYLFRKEGQNVTLSCEQNLNHDAMYWYRQDPGQGLRLIYYSQIVNDFQKGDIAEGYSVSREKKESFPLTVTSAQKNPTAFYLCASSLNRGQPQHFGDGTRLSIL.

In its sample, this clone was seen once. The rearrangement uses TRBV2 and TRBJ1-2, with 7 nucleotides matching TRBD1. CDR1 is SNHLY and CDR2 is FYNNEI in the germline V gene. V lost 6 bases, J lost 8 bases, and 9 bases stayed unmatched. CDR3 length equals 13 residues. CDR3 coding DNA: TGTGCCAGCAGCGTATTACAGGGGACGGGCTACACCTTC. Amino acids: CASSVLQGTGYTF.

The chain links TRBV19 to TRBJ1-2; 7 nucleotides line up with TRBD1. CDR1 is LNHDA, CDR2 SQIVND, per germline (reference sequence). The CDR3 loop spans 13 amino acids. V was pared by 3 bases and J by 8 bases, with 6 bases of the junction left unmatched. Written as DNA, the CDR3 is TGTGCCAGTAGTATTGCGCAGGGGGGCGGCTACACCTTC. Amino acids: CASSIAQGGGYTF.

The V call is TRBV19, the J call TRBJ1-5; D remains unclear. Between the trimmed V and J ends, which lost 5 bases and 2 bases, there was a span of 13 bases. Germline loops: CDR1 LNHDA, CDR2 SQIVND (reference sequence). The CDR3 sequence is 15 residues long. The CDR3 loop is CASSLPQRGNQPQHF. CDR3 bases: TGTGCCAGTAGTCTCCCTCAACGCGGCAATCAGCCCCAGCATTTT.

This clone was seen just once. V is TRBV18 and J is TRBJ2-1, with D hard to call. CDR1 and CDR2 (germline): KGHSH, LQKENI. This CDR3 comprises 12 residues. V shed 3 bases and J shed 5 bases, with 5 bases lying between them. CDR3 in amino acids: CASSPFDNEQFF. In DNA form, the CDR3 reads TGTGCCAGCTCACCCTTTGACAATGAGCAGTTCTTC.

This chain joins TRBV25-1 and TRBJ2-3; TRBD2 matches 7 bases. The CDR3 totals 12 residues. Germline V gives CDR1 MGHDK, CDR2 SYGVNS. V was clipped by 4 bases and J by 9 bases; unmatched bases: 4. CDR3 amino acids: CASSGAGVTQYF. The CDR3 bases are TGTGCCAGCAGTGGGGCGGGAGTGACGCAGTATTTT.

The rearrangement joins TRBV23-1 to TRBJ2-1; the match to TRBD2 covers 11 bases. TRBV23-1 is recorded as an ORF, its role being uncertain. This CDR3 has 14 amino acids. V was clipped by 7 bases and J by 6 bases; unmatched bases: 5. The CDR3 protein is CASTVAGGPNEQFF. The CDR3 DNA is TGCGCCAGCACCGTAGCGGGAGGGCCCAATGAGCAGTTCTTC.

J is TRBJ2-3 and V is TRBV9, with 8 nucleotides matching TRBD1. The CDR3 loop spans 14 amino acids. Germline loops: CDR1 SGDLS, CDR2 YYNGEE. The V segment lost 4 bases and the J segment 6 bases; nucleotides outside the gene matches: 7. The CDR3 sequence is CASSPGQGRDTQYF. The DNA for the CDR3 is TGTGCCAGCAGCCCCGGACAGGGAAGGGATACGCAGTATTTT. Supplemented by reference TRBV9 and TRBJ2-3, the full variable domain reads DSGVTQTPKHLITATGQRVTLRCSPRSGDLSVYWYQQSLDQGLQFLIQYYNGEERAKGNILERFSAQQFPDLHSELNLSSLELGDSALYFCASSPGQGRDTQYFGPGTRLTVL.

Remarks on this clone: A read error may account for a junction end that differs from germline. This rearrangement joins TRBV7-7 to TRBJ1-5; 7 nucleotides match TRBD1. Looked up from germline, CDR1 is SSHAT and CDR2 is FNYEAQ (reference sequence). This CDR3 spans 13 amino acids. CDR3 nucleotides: TGTGCTAGCAGCTTAGACAGGGATCAGCCCCAGCATTTT. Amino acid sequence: CASSLDRDQPQHF. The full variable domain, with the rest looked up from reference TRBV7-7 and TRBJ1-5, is GAGVSQSPRYKVTKRGQDVTLRCDPISSHATLYWYQQALGQGPEFLTYFNYEAQPDKSGLPSDRFSAERPEGSISTLTIQRTEQRDSAMYRCASSLDRDQPQHFGDGTRLSIL.